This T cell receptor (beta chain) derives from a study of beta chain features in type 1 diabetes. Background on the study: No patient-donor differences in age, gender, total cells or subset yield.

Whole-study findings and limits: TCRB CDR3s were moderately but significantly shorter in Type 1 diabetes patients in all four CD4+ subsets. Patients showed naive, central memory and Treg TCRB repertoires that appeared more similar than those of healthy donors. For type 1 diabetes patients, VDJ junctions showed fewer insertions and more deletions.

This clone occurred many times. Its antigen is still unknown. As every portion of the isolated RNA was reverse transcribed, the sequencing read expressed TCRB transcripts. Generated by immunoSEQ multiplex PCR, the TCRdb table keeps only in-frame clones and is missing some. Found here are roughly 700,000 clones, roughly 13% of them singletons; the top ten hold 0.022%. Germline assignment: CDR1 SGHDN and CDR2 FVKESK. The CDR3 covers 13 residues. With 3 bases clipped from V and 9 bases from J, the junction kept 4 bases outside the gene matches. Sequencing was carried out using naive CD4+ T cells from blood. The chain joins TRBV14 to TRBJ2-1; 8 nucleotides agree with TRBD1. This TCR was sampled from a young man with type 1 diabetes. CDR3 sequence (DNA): TGTGCCAGCAGCCAGGCAGGGGGCGGTGAGCAGTTCTTC. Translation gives CASSQAGGGEQFF.